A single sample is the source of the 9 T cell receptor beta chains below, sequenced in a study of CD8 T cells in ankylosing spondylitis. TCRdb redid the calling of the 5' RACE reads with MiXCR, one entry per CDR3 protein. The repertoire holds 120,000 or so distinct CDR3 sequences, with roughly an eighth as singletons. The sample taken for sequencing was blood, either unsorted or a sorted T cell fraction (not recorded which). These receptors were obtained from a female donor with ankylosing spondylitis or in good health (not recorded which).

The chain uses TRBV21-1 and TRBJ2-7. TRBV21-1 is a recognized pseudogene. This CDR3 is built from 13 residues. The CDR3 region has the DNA TGTGCCAGCAGCATCCATCGGGCTGATGAGCAGTACTTC. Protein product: CASSIHRADEQYF.

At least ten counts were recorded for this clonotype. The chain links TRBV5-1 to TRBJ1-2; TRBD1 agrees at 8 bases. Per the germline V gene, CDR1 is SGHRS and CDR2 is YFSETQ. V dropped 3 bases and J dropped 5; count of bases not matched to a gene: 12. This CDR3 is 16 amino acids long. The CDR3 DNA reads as TGCGCCAGCAGCTCGGATCAGGGGGCGGCCACATATGGCTACACCTTC. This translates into CASSSDQGAATYGYTF.

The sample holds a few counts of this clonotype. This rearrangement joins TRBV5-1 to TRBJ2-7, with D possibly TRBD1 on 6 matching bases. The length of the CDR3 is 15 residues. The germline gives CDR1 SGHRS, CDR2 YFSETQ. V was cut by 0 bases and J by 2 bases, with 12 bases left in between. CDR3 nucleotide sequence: TGCGCCAGCAGCTTGGCAGGGGTTACAACCTACGAGCAGTACTTC. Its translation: CASSLAGVTTYEQYF.

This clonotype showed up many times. CDR3: CASSPGTALNTEAFF. The DNA of the CDR3 is TGTGCCAGCAGCCCGGGGACAGCGCTTAACACTGAAGCTTTCTTT. J is TRBJ1-1 and V is TRBV3-1, with TRBD1 matching over 7 bases. Germline V lookup: CDR1 LGHDT, CDR2 YNNKEL (reference sequence). The CDR3 extends over 15 amino acids. V was clipped by 4 bases and J by 2 bases; unmatched bases: 7.

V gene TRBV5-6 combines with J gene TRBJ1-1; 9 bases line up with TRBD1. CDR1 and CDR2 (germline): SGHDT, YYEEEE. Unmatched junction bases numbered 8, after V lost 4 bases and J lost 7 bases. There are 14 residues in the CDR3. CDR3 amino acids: CASSKDRGRHEAFF. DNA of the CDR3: TGTGCCAGCAGCAAGGACAGGGGCCGGCATGAAGCTTTCTTT.

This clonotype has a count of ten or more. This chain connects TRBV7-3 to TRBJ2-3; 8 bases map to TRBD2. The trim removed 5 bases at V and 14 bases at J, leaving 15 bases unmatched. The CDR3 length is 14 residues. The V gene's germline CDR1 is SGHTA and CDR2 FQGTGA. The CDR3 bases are TGTGCCAGCAGCACTCCGGGACTAGATAATAAACTGTATTTT. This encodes CASSTPGLDNKLYF.

CDR3 sequence reads: CASSIIGQRAFF. CDR3 in DNA: TGTGCCAGTAGTATAATCGGACAAAGAGCTTTCTTT. The gene calls are TRBV19 and TRBJ1-1; D is perhaps TRBD1 (5 bases). The CDR3 totals 12 residues. Germline V gene sequence: CDR1 LNHDA, CDR2 SQIVND (reference sequence). The V end lost 2 bases, the J end lost 10 bases, and 11 bases lay between the germline ends.

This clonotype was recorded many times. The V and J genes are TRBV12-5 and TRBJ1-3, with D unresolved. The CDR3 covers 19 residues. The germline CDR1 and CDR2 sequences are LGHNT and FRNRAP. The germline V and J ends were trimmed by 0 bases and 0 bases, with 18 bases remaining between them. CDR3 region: CASGLVPFPMSSSGNTIYF. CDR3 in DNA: TGTGCTAGTGGTTTGGTACCTTTCCCCATGAGCAGCTCTGGAAACACCATATATTTT.

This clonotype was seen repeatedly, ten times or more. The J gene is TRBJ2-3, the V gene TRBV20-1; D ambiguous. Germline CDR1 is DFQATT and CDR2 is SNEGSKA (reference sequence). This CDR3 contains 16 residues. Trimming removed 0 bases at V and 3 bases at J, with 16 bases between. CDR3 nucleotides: TGCAGTGCTAGAGAGTCACCGTTGGCGGAGACAGATACGCAGTATTTT. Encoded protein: CSARESPLAETDTQYF.